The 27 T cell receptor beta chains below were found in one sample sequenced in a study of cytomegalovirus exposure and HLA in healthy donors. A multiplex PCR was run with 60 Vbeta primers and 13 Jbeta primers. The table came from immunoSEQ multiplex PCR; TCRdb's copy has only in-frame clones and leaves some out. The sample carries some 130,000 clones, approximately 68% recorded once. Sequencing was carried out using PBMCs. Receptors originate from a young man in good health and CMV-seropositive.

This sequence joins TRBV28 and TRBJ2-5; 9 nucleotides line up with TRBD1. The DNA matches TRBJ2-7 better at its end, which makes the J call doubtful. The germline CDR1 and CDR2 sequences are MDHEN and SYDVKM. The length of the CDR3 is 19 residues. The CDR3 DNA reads TGTGCCAGCAGTACCGAAGACAGGGGGACCCTAGGTTTCCCCTACGAGCAGTACTTC. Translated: CASSTEDRGTLGFPYEQYF.

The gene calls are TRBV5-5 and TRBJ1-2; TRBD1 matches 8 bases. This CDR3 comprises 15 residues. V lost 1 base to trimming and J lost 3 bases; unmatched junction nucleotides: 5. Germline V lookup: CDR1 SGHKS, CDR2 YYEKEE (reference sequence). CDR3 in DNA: TGTGCCAGCAGCTTGAGTCCAGGGGGCTACTATGGCTACACCTTC. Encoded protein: CASSLSPGGYYGYTF.

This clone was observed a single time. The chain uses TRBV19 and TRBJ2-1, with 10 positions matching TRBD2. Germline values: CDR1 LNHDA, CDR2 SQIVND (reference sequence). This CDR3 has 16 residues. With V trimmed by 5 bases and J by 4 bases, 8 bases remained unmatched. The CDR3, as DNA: TGTGCCAGTAGTTTCGCCGGGACTAGCGCTTACAATGAGCAGTTCTTC. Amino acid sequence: CASSFAGTSAYNEQFF.

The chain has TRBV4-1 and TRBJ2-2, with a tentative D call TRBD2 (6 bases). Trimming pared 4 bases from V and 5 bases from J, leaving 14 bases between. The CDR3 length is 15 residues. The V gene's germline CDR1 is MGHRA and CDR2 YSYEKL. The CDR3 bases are TGCGCCAGCAGCCGCGGGACCACCAAAACCGGGGAGCTGTTTTTT. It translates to CASSRGTTKTGELFF.

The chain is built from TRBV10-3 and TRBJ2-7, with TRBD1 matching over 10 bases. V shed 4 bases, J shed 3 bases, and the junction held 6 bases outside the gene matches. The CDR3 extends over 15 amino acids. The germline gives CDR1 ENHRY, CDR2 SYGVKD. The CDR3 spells CAISARQGAIYEQYF. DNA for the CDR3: TGTGCCATCAGTGCGCGACAGGGGGCAATCTACGAGCAGTACTTC.

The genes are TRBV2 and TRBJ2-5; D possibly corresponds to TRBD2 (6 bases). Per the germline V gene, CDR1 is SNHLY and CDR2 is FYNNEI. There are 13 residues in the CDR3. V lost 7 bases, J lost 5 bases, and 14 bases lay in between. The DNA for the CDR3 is TGTGCCAGCACATATTTAGCGGTGGAGACCCAGTACTTC. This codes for CASTYLAVETQYF.

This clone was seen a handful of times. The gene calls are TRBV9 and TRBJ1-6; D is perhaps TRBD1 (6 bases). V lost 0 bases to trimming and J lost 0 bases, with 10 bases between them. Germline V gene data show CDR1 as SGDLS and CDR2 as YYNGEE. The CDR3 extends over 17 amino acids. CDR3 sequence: CASSVAGQSSYNSPLHF. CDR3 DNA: TGTGCCAGCAGCGTAGCTGGACAGAGCTCCTATAATTCACCCCTCCACTTT.

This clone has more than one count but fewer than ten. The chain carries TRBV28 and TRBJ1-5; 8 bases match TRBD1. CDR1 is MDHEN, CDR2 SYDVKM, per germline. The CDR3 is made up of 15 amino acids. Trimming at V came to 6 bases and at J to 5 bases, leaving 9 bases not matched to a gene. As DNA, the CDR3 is TGTGCCAGCAGACACGGACAGGGAGGACATCAGCCCCAGCATTTT. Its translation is CASRHGQGGHQPQHF.

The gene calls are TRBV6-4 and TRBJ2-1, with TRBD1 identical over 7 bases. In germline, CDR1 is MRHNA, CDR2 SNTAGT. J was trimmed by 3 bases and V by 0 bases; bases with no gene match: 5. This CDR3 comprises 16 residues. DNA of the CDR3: TGTGCCAGCAGTGACTCATCGGGACAGCTCTACAATGAGCAGTTCTTC. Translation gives CASSDSSGQLYNEQFF.

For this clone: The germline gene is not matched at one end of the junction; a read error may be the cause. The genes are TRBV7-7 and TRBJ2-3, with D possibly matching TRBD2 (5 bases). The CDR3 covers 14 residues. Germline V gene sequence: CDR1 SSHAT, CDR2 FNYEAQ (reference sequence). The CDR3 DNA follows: TGTGCTAGCAGCTTCTACGAGGGAAAAGATACGCAGTATTTT. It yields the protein CASSFYEGKDTQYF.

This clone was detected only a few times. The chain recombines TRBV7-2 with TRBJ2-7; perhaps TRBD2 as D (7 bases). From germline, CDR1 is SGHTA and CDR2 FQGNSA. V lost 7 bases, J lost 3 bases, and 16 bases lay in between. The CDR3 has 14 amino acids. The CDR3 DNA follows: TGTGCCAGCACCACCCGAGGGGGGGGCTACGAGCAGTACTTC. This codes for CASTTRGGGYEQYF. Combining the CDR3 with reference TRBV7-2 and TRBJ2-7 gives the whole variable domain GAGVSQSPSNKVTEKGKDVELRCDPISGHTALYWYRQSLGQGLEFLIYFQGNSAPDKSGLPSDRFSAERTGGSVSTLTIQRTQQEDSAVYLCASTTRGGGYEQYFGPGTRLTVT.

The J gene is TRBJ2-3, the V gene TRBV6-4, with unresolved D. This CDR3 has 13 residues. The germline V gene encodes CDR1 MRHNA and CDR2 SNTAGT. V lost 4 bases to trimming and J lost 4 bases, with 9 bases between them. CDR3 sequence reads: CASSVSSADTQYF. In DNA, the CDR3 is TGTGCCAGCAGTGTCTCCTCCGCAGATACGCAGTATTTT.

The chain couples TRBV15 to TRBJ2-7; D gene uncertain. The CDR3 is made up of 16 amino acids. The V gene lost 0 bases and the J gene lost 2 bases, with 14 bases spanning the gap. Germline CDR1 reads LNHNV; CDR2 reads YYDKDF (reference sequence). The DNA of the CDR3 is TGTGCCACCAGCAGAGAACTAACCTTGACGGCCTACGAGCAGTACTTC. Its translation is CATSRELTLTAYEQYF.

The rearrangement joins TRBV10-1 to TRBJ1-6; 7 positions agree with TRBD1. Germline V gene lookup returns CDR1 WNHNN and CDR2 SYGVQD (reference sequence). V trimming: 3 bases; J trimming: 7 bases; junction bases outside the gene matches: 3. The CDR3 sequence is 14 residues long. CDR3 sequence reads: CASSEGTANSPLHF. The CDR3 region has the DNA TGCGCCAGCAGTGAAGGGACAGCCAATTCACCCCTCCACTTT.

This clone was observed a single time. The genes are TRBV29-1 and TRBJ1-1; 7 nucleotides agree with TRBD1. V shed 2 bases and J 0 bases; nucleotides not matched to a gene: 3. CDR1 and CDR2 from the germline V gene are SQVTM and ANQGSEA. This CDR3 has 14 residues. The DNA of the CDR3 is TGCAGCGTTGAACTGGGACAGTTGAACACTGAAGCTTTCTTT. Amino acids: CSVELGQLNTEAFF.

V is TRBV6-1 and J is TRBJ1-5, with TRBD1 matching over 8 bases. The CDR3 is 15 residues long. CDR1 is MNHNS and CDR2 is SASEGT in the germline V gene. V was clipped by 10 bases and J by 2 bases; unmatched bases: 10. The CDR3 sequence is CAIRQGQNGNQPQHF. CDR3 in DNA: TGTGCCATCCGACAGGGGCAAAACGGCAATCAGCCCCAGCATTTT.

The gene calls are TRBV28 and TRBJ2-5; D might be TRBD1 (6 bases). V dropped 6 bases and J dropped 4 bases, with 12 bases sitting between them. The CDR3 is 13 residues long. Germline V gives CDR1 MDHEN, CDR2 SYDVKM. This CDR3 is CASSRDTGETQYF. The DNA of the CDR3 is TGTGCCAGCAGCCGGGACACCGGAGAGACCCAGTACTTC.

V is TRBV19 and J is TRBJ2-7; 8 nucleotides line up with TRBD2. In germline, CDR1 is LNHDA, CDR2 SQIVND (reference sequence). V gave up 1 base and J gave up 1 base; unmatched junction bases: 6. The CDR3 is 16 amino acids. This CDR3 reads CASSIARTSGSYEQYF. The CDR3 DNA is TGTGCCAGTAGTATAGCCCGAACTAGCGGTTCCTACGAGCAGTACTTC.

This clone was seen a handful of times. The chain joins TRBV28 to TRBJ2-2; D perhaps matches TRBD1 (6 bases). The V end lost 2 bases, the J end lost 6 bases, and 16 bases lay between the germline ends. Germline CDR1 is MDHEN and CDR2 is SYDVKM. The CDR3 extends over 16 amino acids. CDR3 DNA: TGTGCCAGCAGTTTAATCCAGGGGTCGTTTGCCGGGGAGCTGTTTTTT. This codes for CASSLIQGSFAGELFF.

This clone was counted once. CDR3 residues: CASSMNGSPGEQYF. CDR3 nucleotides: TGTGCCAGCAGCATGAACGGGTCCCCTGGCGAGCAGTACTTC. The chain is built from TRBV7-6 and TRBJ2-7; D gene uncertain. This CDR3 spans 14 amino acids. The V end lost 5 bases, the J end lost 6 bases, and 17 bases lay between the germline ends. Looked up from germline, CDR1 is SGHVS and CDR2 is FNYEAQ.

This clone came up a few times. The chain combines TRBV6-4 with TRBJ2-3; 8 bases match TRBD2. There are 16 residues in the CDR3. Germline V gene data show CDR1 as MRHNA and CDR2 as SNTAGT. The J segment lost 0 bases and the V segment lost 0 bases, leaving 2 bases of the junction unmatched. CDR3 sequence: CASSDSSSGSTDTQYF. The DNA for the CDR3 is TGTGCCAGCAGTGACTCGTCTAGCGGGAGCACAGATACGCAGTATTTT.

The CDR3 sequence is CASRDRAIGEQFF. The CDR3 region has the DNA TGTGCCAGTCGGGACAGGGCTATTGGTGAGCAGTTCTTC. The chain joins TRBV19 to TRBJ2-1; 9 bases match TRBD1. V lost 8 bases, J lost 9 bases, and 8 bases stayed unmatched. CDR3 size: 13 residues. Germline CDR1 is LNHDA and CDR2 is SQIVND (reference sequence). The whole variable domain, remainder taken from reference TRBV19 and TRBJ2-1, is DGGITQSPKYLFRKEGQNVTLSCEQNLNHDAMYWYRQDPGQGLRLIYYSQIVNDFQKGDIAEGYSVSREKKESFPLTVTSAQKNPTAFYLCASRDRAIGEQFFGPGTRLTVL.

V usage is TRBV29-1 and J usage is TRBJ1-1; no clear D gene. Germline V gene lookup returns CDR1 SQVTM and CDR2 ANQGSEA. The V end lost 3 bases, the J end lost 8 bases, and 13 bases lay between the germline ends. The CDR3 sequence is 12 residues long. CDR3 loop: CSVDLPSSEAFF. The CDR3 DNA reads TGCAGCGTTGACCTTCCCAGTTCGGAAGCTTTCTTT.

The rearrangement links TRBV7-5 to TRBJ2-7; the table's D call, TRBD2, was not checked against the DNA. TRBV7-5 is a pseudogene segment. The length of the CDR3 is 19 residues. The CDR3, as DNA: TGTGCCAGAATATTTTTCCCCCGGGGGGGTGCCCACCTCTCCTACGAGCAGTACTTC. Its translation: CARIFFPRGGAHLSYEQYF.

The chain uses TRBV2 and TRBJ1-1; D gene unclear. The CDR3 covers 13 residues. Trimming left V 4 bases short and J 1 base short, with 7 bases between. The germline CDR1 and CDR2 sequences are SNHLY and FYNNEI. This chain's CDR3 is CASSVLWNTEAFF. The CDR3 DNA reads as TGTGCCAGCAGTGTTCTCTGGAACACTGAAGCTTTCTTT.

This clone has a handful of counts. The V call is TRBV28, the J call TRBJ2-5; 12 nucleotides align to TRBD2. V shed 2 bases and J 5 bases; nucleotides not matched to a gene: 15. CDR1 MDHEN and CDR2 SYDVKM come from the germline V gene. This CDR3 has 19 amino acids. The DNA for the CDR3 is TGTGCCAGCAGTTTACTTGGGCGCGGACTAGCGGGGTATGGGGAGACCCAGTACTTC. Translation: CASSLLGRGLAGYGETQYF. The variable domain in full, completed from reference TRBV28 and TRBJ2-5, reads DVKVTQSSRYLVKRTGEKVFLECVQDMDHENMFWYRQDPGLGLRLIYFSYDVKMKEKGDIPEGYSVSREKKERFSLILESASTNQTSMYLCASSLLGRGLAGYGETQYFGPGTRLLVL.

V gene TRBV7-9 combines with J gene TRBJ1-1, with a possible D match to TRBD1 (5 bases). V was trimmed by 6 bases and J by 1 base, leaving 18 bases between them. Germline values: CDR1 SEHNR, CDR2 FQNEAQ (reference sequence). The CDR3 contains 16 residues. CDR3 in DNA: TGTGCCAGCAGGTTTGCACCGGGGGGGAAGAACACTGAAGCTTTCTTT. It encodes CASRFAPGGKNTEAFF. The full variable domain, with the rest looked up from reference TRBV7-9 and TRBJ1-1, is DTGVSQNPRHKITKRGQNVTFRCDPISEHNRLYWYRQTLGQGPEFLTYFQNEAQLEKSRLLSDRFSAERPKGSFSTLEIQRTEQGDSAMYLCASRFAPGGKNTEAFFGQGTRLTVV.